Presented here are 2 T cell receptor beta chains from one specimen sequenced in a study of blood T cell repertoires in COVID-19. Only in-frame clones appear in the TCRdb table, and some are missing; sequencing was by immunoSEQ multiplex PCR. The profile shows around 70,000 clones, approximately 82% of them singletons. Sequencing was done on a sample of peripheral blood. All receptors come from a man in his fifties or sixties with acute or convalescent COVID-19.

The genes are TRBV19 and TRBJ2-2, with D uncertain. The CDR3 has 16 residues. Trimming took 4 bases from V and 2 from J, leaving 14 bases between them. Per germline, CDR1 LNHDA and CDR2 SQIVND (reference sequence). CDR3 sequence: CASSKSTTINTGELFF. The CDR3 bases are TGTGCCAGTAGTAAGTCCACTACTATTAACACCGGGGAGCTGTTTTTT.

The chain couples TRBV5-1 to TRBJ1-2, with 8 bases that match TRBD1. J lost 6 bases, V lost 7 bases, and 8 bases had no gene match. Germline V gene lookup returns CDR1 SGHRS and CDR2 YFSETQ. The CDR3 sequence is 13 residues long. In DNA, the CDR3 is TGCGCCAGCGCCACCGGGACAGGTAATGGCTACACCTTC. Translation: CASATGTGNGYTF.